The TCR beta chain described here comes from a study of blood T cell repertoires in COVID-19. Overall study: Both acute and convalescent COVID-19 samples were obtained from the United States, Italy and Spain. The cDNA or gDNA used as material had been derived from T cells, B-cell-depleted T cells, or PBMCs.

The germline V gene encodes CDR1 WNHNN and CDR2 SYGVQD (reference sequence). The CDR3 is made up of 13 amino acids. V lost 2 bases to trimming and J lost 10 bases, with 11 bases between them. Per the original methods: Reference gene primer amplification gave estimated nucleated cell counts. Sequencing was performed with immunoSEQ multiplex PCR; in TCRdb, only in-frame clones are kept and a portion is missing. From that table come the V and J calls and clone size; the DNA was used to work out D and trimming. The sample carries just over 350,000 clones, 75% to 90% recorded once. The chain uses TRBV10-1 and TRBJ1-4; D gene ambiguous. The source of this sequence is a woman aged 55 to 70 with COVID-19, enrolled during active disease. The specimen was peripheral blood. The DNA for the CDR3 is TGCGCCAGCAGTGAGGGGAGAGGAGGAAAACTGTTTTTT. It encodes CASSEGRGGKLFF.